Listed below are T cell receptor beta chains from one sample, sequenced in a study of T cell repertoires in cytomegalovirus infection. Via MiXCR, TCRdb re-called the reads, giving one row per CDR3 protein. The sample yields fewer than 200,000 distinct CDR3 sequences, under 15% seen once. The specimen was PBMCs. The receptors were gathered from a human donor in good health (CMV status not recorded). Some clones in this sample may be carry-over from other donors' samples. The CDR3 runs from the conserved cysteine through the conserved F or W. A D gene is named only where the DNA matches it firmly. Clone size is given for some rows only: seen once, a few or many times, or a class if the clone is expanded.

clone size,J gene,D gene,V gene,CDR3 protein,CDR3 DNA
medium-sized,TRBJ1-2,.,TRBV7-9,CASSQNRDVSYGYTF,TGTGCCAGCAGCCAAAACCGGGACGTTTCCTATGGCTACACCTTC
few,TRBJ1-5,.,TRBV29-1,CSVVANNQPQHF,TGCAGCGTTGTAGCAAACAATCAGCCCCAGCATTTT
many,TRBJ2-1,.,TRBV7-6,CASSLTRINEQFF,TGTGCCAGCAGCTTAACTAGAATCAATGAGCAGTTCTTC
many,TRBJ2-3,TRBD2,TRBV29-1,CSVLGLAGRTDTQYF,TGCAGCGTGCTGGGACTAGCGGGGCGCACAGATACGCAGTATTTT
many,TRBJ2-7,TRBD2,TRBV6-5,CASSYSGLLAGGFYEQYF,TGTGCCAGCAGTTACTCAGGTCTTTTAGCGGGAGGTTTCTACGAGCAGTACTTC
many,TRBJ2-4,.,TRBV6-1,CASAPGTKNIQYF,TGTGCCAGCGCCCCGGGTACCAAAAACATTCAGTACTTC
many,TRBJ1-3,TRBD1,TRBV15,CATSRDRGPGNTIYF,TGTGCCACCAGCAGGGACAGGGGGCCTGGAAACACCATATATTTT
.,TRBJ1-1,.,TRBV5-4,CASSLSGAQTEAFF,TGTGCCAGCAGCTTGTCAGGGGCGCAGACTGAAGCTTTCTTT
few,TRBJ1-5,.,TRBV2,CASSEMGRNNQPQHF,TGTGCCAGCAGTGAAATGGGCAGAAACAATCAGCCCCAGCATTTT
many,TRBJ1-2,.,TRBV7-2,CASTPSRGASGYTF,TGTGCCAGCACTCCTTCCAGGGGCGCGAGTGGCTACACCTTC
.,TRBJ2-3,TRBD1,TRBV29-1,CSVDQGVGTQYF,TGCAGCGTTGATCAGGGGGTGGGTACGCAGTATTTT
.,TRBJ1-5,.,TRBV19,CASSITSNQPQHF,TGTGCCAGTAGTATAACAAGCAATCAGCCCCAGCATTTT
many,TRBJ1-1,.,TRBV28,CASRPAGMNTEAFF,TGTGCCAGCAGGCCAGCCGGGATGAACACTGAAGCTTTCTTT
few,TRBJ1-2,TRBD1,TRBV7-9,CASSSGQEVYGYTF,TGTGCCAGCAGCTCGGGACAGGAGGTTTATGGCTACACCTTC
few,TRBJ2-5,.,TRBV5-1,CASSLERQPQETQYF,TGCGCCAGCAGCTTGGAAAGACAGCCCCAAGAGACCCAGTACTTC
.,TRBJ2-1,.,TRBV12-3/TRBV12-4,CASKADSEQFF,TGTGCCAGCAAGGCGGACAGTGAGCAGTTCTTC
.,TRBJ2-5,TRBD2,TRBV29-1,CSVNGLAGGKETQYF,TGCAGCGTTAATGGACTAGCGGGAGGGAAAGAGACCCAGTACTTC
.,TRBJ1-1,TRBD1,TRBV28,CASSGTGLTEAFF,TGTGCCAGCAGCGGGACAGGGCTCACTGAAGCTTTCTTT
many,TRBJ2-3,TRBD2,TRBV7-8,CASSLRGSGRTDTQYF,TGTGCCAGCAGCTTAAGGGGTAGCGGGAGGACAGATACGCAGTATTTT
few,TRBJ1-3,.,TRBV28,CASSLYNIHSGNTIYF,TGTGCCAGCAGTTTATATAACATTCACTCTGGAAACACCATATATTTT
many,TRBJ1-6,.,TRBV6-2/TRBV6-3,CASSYLNSPLHF,TGTGCCAGCAGTTACCTGAATTCACCCCTCCACTTT
.,TRBJ1-2,TRBD1,TRBV25-1,CASTSGQGLDYGYTF,TGTGCCAGCACCTCGGGACAGGGGCTCGACTATGGCTACACCTTC
many,TRBJ1-1,.,TRBV7-3,CASSQIRDTEAFF,TGTGCCAGCAGCCAGATAAGGGACACTGAAGCTTTCTTT
few,TRBJ1-1,.,TRBV28,CASSATRGFMNTEAFF,TGTGCCAGCAGTGCCACAAGAGGGTTTATGAACACTGAAGCTTTCTTT
few,TRBJ1-5,.,TRBV6-1,CASSEPGSRNQPQHF,TGTGCCAGCAGTGAACCAGGCTCGCGCAATCAGCCCCAGCATTTT
.,TRBJ1-1,TRBD1,TRBV5-5,CASSPEGTVNTEAFF,TGTGCCAGCAGCCCTGAAGGGACAGTGAACACTGAAGCTTTCTTT
.,TRBJ1-2,TRBD1,TRBV7-2,CASSLAQGQGGGYTF,TGTGCCAGCAGCTTAGCGCAAGGACAGGGGGGTGGCTACACCTTC
many,TRBJ2-1,TRBD2,TRBV7-2,CASSLTSGGWDEQFF,TGTGCCAGCAGCTTAACCAGCGGGGGATGGGATGAGCAGTTCTTC
.,TRBJ1-5,.,TRBV15,CATSRDGVTNQPQHF,TGTGCCACCAGCAGAGATGGGGTGACCAATCAGCCCCAGCATTTT
.,TRBJ2-7,.,TRBV18,CASSPRAADEQYF,TGTGCCAGCTCACCCCGGGCCGCGGACGAGCAGTACTTC
many,TRBJ2-1,.,TRBV7-2,CASSSRGSYNEQFF,TGTGCCAGCAGCTCCCGAGGCTCCTACAATGAGCAGTTCTTC
many,TRBJ2-4,TRBD1,TRBV12-3/TRBV12-4,CASSLATGTDIQYF,TGTGCCAGCAGTTTGGCGACAGGGACGGACATTCAGTACTTC
many,TRBJ1-4,TRBD1,TRBV7-2,CASSLPDRGREKLFF,TGTGCCAGCAGCTTACCTGACAGGGGGCGTGAAAAACTGTTTTTT
many,TRBJ1-3,TRBD1,TRBV6-6,CASSYSNRGFGNTIYF,TGTGCCAGCAGTTACTCTAACAGGGGATTCGGAAACACCATATATTTT
many,TRBJ1-1,TRBD1,TRBV7-2,CASSWTDRGQAFF,TGTGCCAGCAGCTGGACTGACAGGGGGCAAGCTTTCTTT